The following is a T cell receptor beta chain sequence with its context. The specificity of this receptor is unknown. Base quality data are lacking; no much larger clone is found one base away. Here V drops 3 bases and J drops 0 bases, and the junction holds 6 bases not matched to any gene. There are 16 amino acids in the CDR3, from cysteine to phenylalanine inclusive. The entry retains the CDR3 DNA only, 48 bases that are in frame from base 1. CDR1 and CDR2, looked up from the germline V gene (reference sequence), are PRHDT and FYEKMQ. These data are taken from a study of technical replicates of blood from a handful of donors (dated 2017 in TCRdb). Library generation was performed with the immunoSEQ multiplex PCR assay. TCRdb holds this immuneACCESS table with in-frame rearrangements only. Some clones are missing; in checked studies, unresolved V genes explain under half, and the rest has no known cause. The sample includes about 80,000 clones, with roughly nine tenths observed a single time. In total, the top ten clones hold 0.39% of the sample.

Rearrangement joined TRBV13 to TRBJ1-1, and TRBD1 aligns with 8 junction nucleotides. The origin of this receptor is a human donor in good health. The sequenced material came from T cells isolated from PBMCs. The CDR3 corresponds to CASSFLTGGLNTEAFF. The DNA reads as follows: TGTGCCAGCAGCTTCCTCACAGGGGGGTTGAACACTGAAGCTTTCTTT.